The 5 T cell receptor beta chains reported below all come from one sample, sequenced in a study of tumor and adjacent non-tumor tissue in lung cancer. A modified ARM-PCR protocol with three rounds of nested PCR amplified TCRbeta. A single record per CDR3 protein comes from TCRdb applying MiXCR to the multiplex PCR reads. The sample includes about 68,000 distinct CDR3 sequences, 60% seen only once; the top ten take 20% to 25%. No cell sorting was done before RNA was extracted from the tissue. The sequenced sample consisted of lung tumor tissue. The receptors were gathered from a man aged 50-60 years with non-small cell lung cancer.

A few counts support this clonotype. A much larger clone is a single base away; this may be a read error. The chain employs TRBV10-2 and TRBJ1-1, with 7 bases identical to TRBD1. Germline loops: CDR1 WSHSY, CDR2 SAAADI. Germline trimming cut 4 bases from V and 0 bases from J; bases unmatched to any gene: 5. The CDR3 runs to 15 residues. The CDR3 is CASSGDRAMNTEAFF. Here the CDR3 DNA reads TGCGCCAGCAGTGGAGACAGGGCGATGAACACTGAAGCTTTCTTT.

Points on this clonotype: A much larger clone differs by one base, so this may be a read error. A read error is likely, as this CDR3 ends without the conserved phenylalanine or tryptophan. The CDR3 protein is CASSLVGQAYEQYS. Written as DNA, the CDR3 is TGTGCCAGCAGCTTAGTTGGACAGGCCTACGAGCAGTACTCC. The chain links TRBV7-9 to TRBJ2-7; TRBD1 agrees at 7 bases. In germline, CDR1 is SEHNR, CDR2 FQNEAQ (reference sequence). CDR3 size: 14 residues. Losses at the gene ends were 1 base for V and 2 bases for J; bases not matched to a gene: 2.

Notes on this clonotype: The junction and the germline gene differ at one end; a read error may be behind it. The rearrangement joins TRBV11-3 to TRBJ2-1, with D unresolved. From germline, CDR1 is SGHNT and CDR2 YENEEA. The CDR3 has 16 amino acids. The DNA of the CDR3 is TGTACCAGCAGCTTAGAGAGGCGGACCCTTTACAATGAGCAGTTCTTC. Translation: CTSSLERRTLYNEQFF.

Regarding this clonotype: A much larger clone lies a single base off, so this may be a read error. The rearrangement uses TRBV14 and TRBJ2-7; TRBD1 matches at 8 bases. CDR3 length equals 13 residues. From germline, CDR1 is SGHDN and CDR2 FVKESK. The CDR3 DNA reads TGTGACAGCAGCCAAGGACAGGGCTACGAGCAGTACTTC. This encodes CDSSQGQGYEQYF.

A remark on this clonotype: One junction end does not reproduce the germline sequence, and a read error may be involved. This chain links TRBV11-2 with TRBJ2-1; 10 bases match TRBD2. Germline V gene sequence: CDR1 SGHAT, CDR2 FQNNGV. The CDR3 has 16 residues. This CDR3 is CAISVLIGLAEDEQFF. In DNA form, the CDR3 reads TGTGCCATCAGCGTACTCATCGGACTAGCGGAGGATGAGCAGTTCTTC.